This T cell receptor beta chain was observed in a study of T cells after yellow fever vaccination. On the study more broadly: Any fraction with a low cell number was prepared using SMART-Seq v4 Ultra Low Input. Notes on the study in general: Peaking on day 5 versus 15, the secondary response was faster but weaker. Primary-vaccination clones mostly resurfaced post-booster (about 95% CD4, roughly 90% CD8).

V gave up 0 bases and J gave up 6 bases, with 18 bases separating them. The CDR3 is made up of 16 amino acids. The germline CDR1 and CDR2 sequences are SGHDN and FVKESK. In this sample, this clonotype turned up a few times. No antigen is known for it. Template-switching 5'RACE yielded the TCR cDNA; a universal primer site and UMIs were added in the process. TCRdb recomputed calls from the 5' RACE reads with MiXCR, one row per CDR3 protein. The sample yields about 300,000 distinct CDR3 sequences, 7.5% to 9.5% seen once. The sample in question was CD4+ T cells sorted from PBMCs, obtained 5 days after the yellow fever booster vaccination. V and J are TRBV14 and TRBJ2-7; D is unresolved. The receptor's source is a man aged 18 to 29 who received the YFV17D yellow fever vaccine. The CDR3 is CASSQERPGVGSEQYF. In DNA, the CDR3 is TGTGCCAGCAGCCAAGAACGGCCTGGGGTTGGTTCCGAGCAGTACTTC.